The rows below give T cell receptor beta chains drawn from one sample of a study of shared clonotypes between healthy human individuals. Profiling relied on immunoSEQ multiplex PCR, and the TCRdb table lists in-frame clones only, not all of them. The sample records about 320,000 clones, roughly 87% being singletons. Sequencing used memory CD8+ T cells sorted from blood. These receptors came from a man aged 18-30 years in good health. Both conserved end residues are part of each CDR3. A D gene is named only where the DNA matches it firmly. Clone size appears in some rows only: once, few, many, or a class for an expanded clone.

v_call,j_call,d_call,clone_size,cdr3_nt,cdr3_aa
TRBV6-1,TRBJ2-7,-,-,TGTGCCAGCAGTGCTGTCTGGGCGCGGCCACCCTACGAGCAGTACTTC,CASSAVWARPPYEQYF
TRBV7-9,TRBJ1-2,-,-,TGTGCCAGCAGCTATTCCGCCCCAGGAGACTTCTATGGCTACACCTTC,CASSYSAPGDFYGYTF
TRBV2,TRBJ2-2,TRBD1,-,TGTGCCAGCAGTGAAGTACAGGGGGACGCCGGGGAGCTGTTTTTT,CASSEVQGDAGELFF
TRBV29-1,TRBJ2-7,-,once,TGCAGCGTTGGACGGCCAGACGAGCAGTACTTC,CSVGRPDEQYF
TRBV9,TRBJ2-1,-,once,TGTGCCAGCAGCGTGTTCGACAGTCCCTCCTACAATGAGCAGTTCTTC,CASSVFDSPSYNEQFF
TRBV2,TRBJ2-7,-,-,TGTGCCAGCAGTTGGCATTTGACAGGGAGCGGGTTTGCGATACCCTACGAGCAGTACTTC,CASSWHLTGSGFAIPYEQYF
TRBV4-1,TRBJ2-7,-,-,TGCGCCAGCAGCCAACTTTCCTACGAGCAGTACTTC,CASSQLSYEQYF
TRBV18,TRBJ2-5,-,-,TGTGCCAGCTCACTGGTACAGGGAGAAGAGACCCAGTACTTC,CASSLVQGEETQYF
TRBV25-1,TRBJ2-3,TRBD2,-,TGTGCCAGCAGTGTTTGGGCTAGCGGGAGAGAAACAGATACGCAGTATTTT,CASSVWASGRETDTQYF
TRBV7-3,TRBJ1-6,-,-,TGTGCCAGCAGCTTAACATGGGGTCCTCGTAGGGCGGGTAATTCACCCCTCCACTTT,CASSLTWGPRRAGNSPLHF
TRBV27,TRBJ2-3,-,many,TGTGCCAGCAGTCCTGGCGGCGGCGGCACAGATACGCAGTATTTT,CASSPGGGGTDTQYF
TRBV25-1,TRBJ2-5,-,-,TGTGCCAGCACCCCTGAAGAGTGGGGTACGGCCCAGTACTTC,CASTPEEWGTAQYF
TRBV7-9,TRBJ2-3,-,few,TGTGCCAGCAGCTCCGGGACGGACAGCACAGATACGCAGTATTTT,CASSSGTDSTDTQYF
TRBV29-1,TRBJ1-3,-,-,TGCAGCGTCTGGCTTGTGGGATCTGGAAACACCATATATTTT,CSVWLVGSGNTIYF
TRBV4-1,TRBJ2-1,TRBD2,-,TGCGCCAGCAGCCTCGGACCGCGGGGGGAAGAGCAGTTCTTC,CASSLGPRGEEQFF
TRBV4-1,TRBJ2-2,-,-,TGCGCCAGCAGCCAAATGCACACCGGGGAGCTGTTTTTT,CASSQMHTGELFF
TRBV7-9,TRBJ2-5,-,-,TGTGCCAGCAGCGCAGACACGAAGCAAGAGACCCAGTACTTC,CASSADTKQETQYF
TRBV27,TRBJ1-5,TRBD1,-,TGTGCCAGCAGTTCCTACCCGACAGGGGGTCAGCCCCAGCATTTT,CASSSYPTGGQPQHF
TRBV27,TRBJ2-1,TRBD2,-,TGTGCCAGCAGTTTATCGTCGGGAGCGGGGTACGCAAATGAGCAGTTCTTC,CASSLSSGAGYANEQFF
TRBV19,TRBJ1-2,-,-,TGTGCCAGTAGTCCCCCCTCCTACTATGGCTACACCTTC,CASSPPSYYGYTF
TRBV4-3,TRBJ2-1,-,-,TGCGCCAGCAGCCAAGATTGGTCCTCGGAGCAGTTCTTC,CASSQDWSSEQFF
TRBV28,TRBJ2-1,-,-,TGTGCCAGCAGTTTTCCCTCCGAGGGGACGACCTACAATGAGCAGTTCTTC,CASSFPSEGTTYNEQFF
TRBV7-9,TRBJ2-5,TRBD2,-,TGTGCCAGCAGCTTAGTCGGGGGGTCTAGCGGGGAAGAGACCCAGTACTTC,CASSLVGGSSGEETQYF
TRBV15,TRBJ2-3,TRBD1,-,TGTGCCACCAGCGACCGGGACAGGGGAGGTACGCAGTATTTT,CATSDRDRGGTQYF
TRBV14,TRBJ1-1,TRBD1,-,TGTGCCAGCAGCCGCCGGGACAGGTGGCGAATGAACACTGAAGCTTTCTTT,CASSRRDRWRMNTEAFF
TRBV11-2,TRBJ2-5,-,-,TGTGCCAGCAGGTTCAGTGAACAAGAGACCCAGTACTTC,CASRFSEQETQYF
TRBV5-4,TRBJ2-3,-,-,TGTGCGGAGGGCCGAGAATCGGATACGCAGTATTTT,CAEGRESDTQYF
TRBV9,TRBJ2-1,-,once,TGTGCCAGCAGCGTCGGGGGTTCGGGGAGTAATGAGCAGTTCTTC,CASSVGGSGSNEQFF
TRBV2,TRBJ1-6,-,-,TGTGCCAGCAGCCGAAAGAGGGGGGACAAATTGTATAATTCACCCCTCCACTTT,CASSRKRGDKLYNSPLHF
TRBV5-1,TRBJ1-1,-,-,TGCGCCAGCAGCTTGCGAGGGTATGGCACTGAAGCTTTCTTT,CASSLRGYGTEAFF
TRBV6-6,TRBJ2-2,TRBD2,-,TGTGCCAGCAGTTCTGTCGGACTAGCGTTCACCGGGGAGCTGTTTTTT,CASSSVGLAFTGELFF
TRBV9,TRBJ1-5,-,-,TGTGCCAGCAGCCCCACGGGGGGGGACCAGCCCCAGCATTTT,CASSPTGGDQPQHF
TRBV6-5,TRBJ2-2,-,once,TGTGCCAGCAGTTACTGGGGCTCGGGCGGGGAGCTGTTTTTT,CASSYWGSGGELFF
TRBV7-3,TRBJ2-3,-,once,TGTGCCAGCAGTCACACAGGGTTGGGGACAGATACGCAGTATTTT,CASSHTGLGTDTQYF
TRBV7-8,TRBJ1-2,-,once,TGTGCCAGCAGCCCCCACGCCAGGGACTATGGCTACACCTTC,CASSPHARDYGYTF
TRBV6-5,TRBJ2-3,TRBD2,-,TGTGCCAGCAGTTTACTAGCGGGAGGCACAGATACGCAGTATTTT,CASSLLAGGTDTQYF
TRBV5-1,TRBJ1-2,TRBD1,-,TGCGCCAGCAGCTTTGGGACAGGGGGCCTCTATGGCTACACCTTC,CASSFGTGGLYGYTF
TRBV29-1,TRBJ2-7,-,-,TGCAGCGTTCTATACACCGCTGGCAGGGACTACGAGCAGTACTTC,CSVLYTAGRDYEQYF
TRBV6-5,TRBJ2-3,TRBD2,few,TGTGCCAGCAGTTACCAGACTAGCGGCACAGATACGCAGTATTTT,CASSYQTSGTDTQYF
TRBV28,TRBJ2-7,-,-,TGTGCCAGCAGTTTTCGGGCCGGGACAGCGGGCGAGCAGTACTTC,CASSFRAGTAGEQYF
TRBV9,TRBJ2-1,-,-,TGTGCCAGCAGCGTAGCCGCGAGAGGGACCTACAATGAGCAGTTCTTC,CASSVAARGTYNEQFF
TRBV30,TRBJ1-6,TRBD1,-,TGTGCCTGGAGTGCGACAGGGGACTCACCCCTCCACTTT,CAWSATGDSPLHF
TRBV25-1,TRBJ1-2,-,-,TGTGCCAGCAGTGAATTCGACCTCAACTATGGCTACACCTTC,CASSEFDLNYGYTF
TRBV5-1,TRBJ1-1,-,-,TGCGCCAGCAGCTTGAGGGCAGGGAGCCCCCCTGAAGCTTTCTTT,CASSLRAGSPPEAFF